The clone carrying this T cell receptor beta chain was found once. Its target is not known. Single viable CD3+CD4+CD8-CD45RO+ cells were sorted as the memory CD4+ T cells. CD4+ T cells were isolated by positive magnetic selection. The data were produced by immunoSEQ multiplex PCR, yet TCRdb's version contains in-frame clones alone and is incomplete. The data show roughly 54,000 clones, around 76% seen once. The V and J ends lost 3 bases and 10 bases respectively, with 15 bases between them. CDR3 size: 13 residues. CDR1 is MDHEN and CDR2 is SYDVKM in the germline V gene. This entry is derived from a study of memory CD4+ T cells and cytomegalovirus serostatus. Study context: Of the healthy Belgian adults, several were CMV seropositive and approximately 24 seronegative. The study, taken as a whole, reports: Of 150 to 200 reported CMV TCRbeta sequences, around 62 were found in memory CD4+ repertoires.

The sequenced material came from memory CD4+ T cells from blood. This receptor was identified in an adult in good health and CMV-seronegative. The chain carries TRBV28 and TRBJ1-1; a weak D match, TRBD1 (5 bases). The CDR3: CASSLGWARGAFF. In nucleotides, the CDR3 is TGTGCCAGCAGTTTGGGGTGGGCAAGGGGAGCTTTCTTT.